The next 7 T cell receptor beta chains were all read from a single sample in a study of T-cell memory formation after mild COVID-19. In TCRdb, the 5' RACE reads were re-called with MiXCR into one record per CDR3 protein. The table has about 170,000 distinct CDR3 sequences, approximately 12% seen once. Sequenced: PBMCs or a T cell subset sorted from them (not recorded which). The receptors stem from a man in his late teens or twenties who had mild COVID-19 (a few samples of this study predate the infection). Cell type and time point are not known.

V and J are TRBV20-1 and TRBJ1-4; D may be TRBD1 (5 bases). V was shortened by 5 bases and J by 11 bases, with 18 bases between the two germline ends. Per the germline V gene, CDR1 is DFQATT and CDR2 is SNEGSKA (reference sequence). The CDR3 is made up of 13 amino acids. The CDR3 sequence: CSAPGYSHGKLFF. CDR3 DNA sequence: TGCAGTGCTCCAGGGTACTCTCATGGGAAACTGTTTTTT.

The chain uses TRBV7-3 and TRBJ2-3; a possible D gene is TRBD2 (5 bases). Trimming cost V 5 bases and J 3 bases, with 18 bases left between them. Germline CDR1 SGHTA, CDR2 FQGTGA. The CDR3 loop spans 16 amino acids. The CDR3 region has the DNA TGTGCCAGCAGCCCCCGGACGGGGTTGGGAACAGATACGCAGTATTTT. Amino acids: CASSPRTGLGTDTQYF.

In its sample, this clonotype was seen a few times. V gene TRBV28 combines with J gene TRBJ2-5; TRBD1 matches at 9 bases. J lost 1 base, V lost 5 bases, and 8 bases had no gene match. Germline V lookup: CDR1 MDHEN, CDR2 SYDVKM. The CDR3 is made up of 16 amino acids. As DNA, the CDR3 is TGTGCCAGCAGTCAAGTATGGGACAGGGCCCAAGAGACCCAGTACTTC. Residues: CASSQVWDRAQETQYF.

This clonotype has more than one count but fewer than ten. The chain is built from TRBV29-1 and TRBJ2-1; possible D gene TRBD2, 6 bases. The V end was cut by 3 bases, the J end by 7 bases, with 10 bases between. The CDR3 consists of 12 residues. Germline values: CDR1 SQVTM, CDR2 ANQGSEA. The CDR3 region has the DNA TGCAGCGTTGACGGCGCGGGGAATGAGCAGTTCTTC. Its protein is CSVDGAGNEQFF.

This clonotype has just a few counts. The V gene is TRBV4-3, the J gene TRBJ2-5; D could derive from TRBD1 or TRBD2 (5 bases each). V lost 1 base and J lost 2, with 14 bases in between. The germline CDR1 and CDR2 sequences are LGHNA and YSLEER. This CDR3 is 16 amino acids long. The CDR3 nucleotides read TGCGCCAGCAGCCAAGGGGTAGGCAGGGAGCAAGAGACCCAGTACTTC. The encoded protein is CASSQGVGREQETQYF.

This clonotype showed up just a few times. This chain links TRBV15 with TRBJ2-3; 10 bases map to TRBD2. CDR1 and CDR2 (germline): LNHNV, YYDKDF (reference sequence). V gave up 7 bases and J gave up 5 bases; unmatched junction bases: 6. There are 14 residues in the CDR3. The CDR3 sequence: CATTLAGVGDTQYF. In nucleotides, the CDR3 is TGTGCCACCACTCTAGCGGGGGTCGGAGATACGCAGTATTTT.

This clonotype showed up just a few times. The J gene is TRBJ2-5, the V gene TRBV5-6; TRBD2 agrees at 7 bases. V lost 7 bases and J lost 5; bases outside the gene matches: 8. The CDR3 is 13 amino acids. From germline, CDR1 is SGHDT and CDR2 YYEEEE. In DNA, the CDR3 is TGTGCCAGCGACACGGGGGGTCGGGAGACCCAGTACTTC. Residues: CASDTGGRETQYF.